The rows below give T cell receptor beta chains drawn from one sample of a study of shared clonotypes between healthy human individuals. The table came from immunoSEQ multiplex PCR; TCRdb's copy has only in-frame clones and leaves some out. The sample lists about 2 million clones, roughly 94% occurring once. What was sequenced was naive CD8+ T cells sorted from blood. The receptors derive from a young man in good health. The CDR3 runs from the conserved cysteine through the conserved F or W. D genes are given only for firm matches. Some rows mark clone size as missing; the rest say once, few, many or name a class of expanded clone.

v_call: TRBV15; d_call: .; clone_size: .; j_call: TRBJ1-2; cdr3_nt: TGTGCCACCAGCAGCGGCCCGTCTAACTATGGCTACACCTTC; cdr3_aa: CATSSGPSNYGYTF
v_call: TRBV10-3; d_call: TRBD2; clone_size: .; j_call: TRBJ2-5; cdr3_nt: TGTGCCATCAGTGATCTCACTAGCGTTGGGGCCCAGTACTTC; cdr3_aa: CAISDLTSVGAQYF
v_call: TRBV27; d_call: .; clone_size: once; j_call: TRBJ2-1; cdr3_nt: TGTGCCAGCAGTTTAAGGGGCGGCAATGAGCAGTTCTTC; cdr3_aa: CASSLRGGNEQFF
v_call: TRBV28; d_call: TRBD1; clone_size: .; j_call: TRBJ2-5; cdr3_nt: TGTGCCAGCAGTCCAGCCTACCGGGACAGGGGTACAACTTGGGAGACCCAGTACTTC; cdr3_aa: CASSPAYRDRGTTWETQYF
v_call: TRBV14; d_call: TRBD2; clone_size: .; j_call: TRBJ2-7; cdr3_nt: TGTGCCAGCAGTCAAATTTTCGGACTAGCAGAAGAGCAGTACTTC; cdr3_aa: CASSQIFGLAEEQYF
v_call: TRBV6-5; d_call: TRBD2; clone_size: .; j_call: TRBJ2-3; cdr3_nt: TGTGCCAGCAGTTATGTAGCGGAAGCGGGGACAGATACGCAGTATTTT; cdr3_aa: CASSYVAEAGTDTQYF
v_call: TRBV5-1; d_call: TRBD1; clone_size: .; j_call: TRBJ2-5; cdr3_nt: TGCGCCAGCAGCTTAGGGGGCGGGGAGACCCAGTACTTC; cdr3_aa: CASSLGGGETQYF
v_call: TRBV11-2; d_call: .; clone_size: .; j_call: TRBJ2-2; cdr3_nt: TGTGCCAGCAGCCCCTGGCCGGTAGAAAGCACCGGGGAGCTGTTTTTT; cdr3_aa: CASSPWPVESTGELFF
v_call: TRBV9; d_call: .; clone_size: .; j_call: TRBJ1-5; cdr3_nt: TGTGCCAGCAGCGTAGGCAGAGGGGCTGATCAGCCCCAGCATTTT; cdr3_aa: CASSVGRGADQPQHF
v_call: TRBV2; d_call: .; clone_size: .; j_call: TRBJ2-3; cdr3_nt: TGTGCCAGCAGTGAAGCCAGGGCCACAGATACGCAGTATTTT; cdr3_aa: CASSEARATDTQYF
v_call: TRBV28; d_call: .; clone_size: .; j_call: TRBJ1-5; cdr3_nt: TGTGCCAGCAGAGGTGACAGTCCACATCAGCCCCAGCATTTT; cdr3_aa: CASRGDSPHQPQHF
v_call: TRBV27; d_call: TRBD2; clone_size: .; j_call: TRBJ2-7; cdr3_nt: TGTGCCAGCAGAATTAGCGGGATCTCAAACGAGCAGTACTTC; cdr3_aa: CASRISGISNEQYF
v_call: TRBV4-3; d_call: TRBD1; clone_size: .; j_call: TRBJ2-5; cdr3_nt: TGCGCCAGCAGCCAAGGTTCACAGGGGGTAGGGGAGACCCAGTACTTC; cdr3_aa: CASSQGSQGVGETQYF
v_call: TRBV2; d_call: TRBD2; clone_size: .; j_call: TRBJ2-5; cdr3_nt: TGTGCCAGCAGTGGAAGACTAGCGGGTGCGAAAGAGACCCAGTACTTC; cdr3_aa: CASSGRLAGAKETQYF
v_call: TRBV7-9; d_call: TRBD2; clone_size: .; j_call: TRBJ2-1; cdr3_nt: TGTGCCAGCAGCTTAATTAGAGCGGGAGCCCCCGACAATGAGCAGTTCTTC; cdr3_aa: CASSLIRAGAPDNEQFF
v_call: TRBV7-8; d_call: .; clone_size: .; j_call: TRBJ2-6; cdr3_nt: TGTGCCAGCAGGACGACATCGAAGGTGTCTGGGGCCAACGTCCTGACTTTC; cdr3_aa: CASRTTSKVSGANVLTF
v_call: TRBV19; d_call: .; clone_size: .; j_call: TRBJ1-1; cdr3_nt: TGTGCCAGTAGTGCGAACATGAACACTGAAGCTTTCTTT; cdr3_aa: CASSANMNTEAFF
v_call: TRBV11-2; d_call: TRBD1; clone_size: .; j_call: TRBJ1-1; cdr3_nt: TGTGCCAGCAGTTGGGGACAGACTGAAGCTTTCTTT; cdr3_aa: CASSWGQTEAFF
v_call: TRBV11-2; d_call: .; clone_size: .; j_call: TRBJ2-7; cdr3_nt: TGTGCCAGCAGCTTAGATGAGTACGAGCAGTACTTC; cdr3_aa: CASSLDEYEQYF